The 27 T cell receptor beta chains below all came from one sample that was sequenced in a study of regulatory T cells in long-lasting Graves disease. As for time point: newly diagnosed GD, antithyroid drugs for less than 3 months. PBMCs provided the RNA from which the TCR library was made. The authors built TCR beta libraries using iRepertoire HTBI primers and Arm-PCR of CDR3 regions. TCRdb re-analysed the multiplex PCR reads in MiXCR, keeping a single row per CDR3 protein. The sample shows 300,000 to 400,000 distinct CDR3 sequences, 15% to 20% of them seen only once. These data are also associated with another study on T cells in Graves' hyperthyroidism and ophthalmopathy.

The material sequenced was peripheral blood mononuclear cells (PBMCs), taken at new diagnosis, from a patient treated with antithyroid drugs. The receptor set was obtained from a man aged 35 to 55 with Graves disease.

This clonotype was counted ten times or more. The CDR3 loop is CASSQGSVPLHF. The DNA of the CDR3 is TGTGCCAGCAGCCAAGGTAGTGTACCCCTCCACTTT. This rearrangement joins TRBV3-1 to TRBJ1-6, with D uncertain. The V and J ends lost 1 base and 12 bases respectively, with 7 bases between them. Looked up from germline, CDR1 is LGHDT and CDR2 is YNNKEL (reference sequence). The length of the CDR3 is 12 residues.

This clonotype was seen a handful of times. Given a far larger clone just one base away, this is likely a sequencing read error. The rearrangement uses TRBV27 and TRBJ2-3; the match to TRBD2 covers 7 bases. The end of the DNA is better explained by TRBJ2-5, so the J call may be wrong. Germline V gives CDR1 MNHEY, CDR2 SMNVEV (reference sequence). CDR3 length: 14 residues. CDR3 nucleotides: TGTGCCTCCCGTCTCGGGGGGTGGCGGGAGATCCAGTACTTC. As protein: CASRLGGWREIQYF.

This clonotype occurred once. This rearrangement joins TRBV12-5 to TRBJ2-4; 10 nucleotides line up with TRBD2. CDR1 is LGHNT, CDR2 FRNRAP, per germline. With V trimmed by 7 bases and J by 6 bases, 3 bases remained unmatched. The CDR3 sequence is 13 residues long. CDR3 amino acids: CASALAGVNIQYF. The DNA for the CDR3 is TGTGCTAGTGCCCTAGCGGGAGTAAACATTCAGTACTTC.

This sequence joins TRBV20-1 and TRBJ2-1, with 8 bases that match TRBD1. In germline, CDR1 is DFQATT, CDR2 SNEGSKA (reference sequence). CDR3 length equals 15 residues. The junction had 9 bases not matched to a gene; V was cut back by 6 bases and J by 2 bases. CDR3: CSAHRQGSTYNEQFF. The CDR3 DNA sequence: TGCAGTGCGCACAGACAGGGGTCAACCTACAATGAGCAGTTCTTC.

The genes are TRBV7-2 and TRBJ2-3; 10 bases are shared with TRBD2. The ends lost 1 base at V and 5 bases at J; junction bases unmatched: 6. In germline, CDR1 is SGHTA, CDR2 FQGNSA. The CDR3 has 16 residues. Here the CDR3 reads CASSLERGGRLDTQYF. The CDR3 bases are TGTGCCAGCAGCTTAGAGCGGGGGGGCCGGTTAGATACGCAGTATTTT.

This clonotype was found many times. The chain joins TRBV20-1 to TRBJ2-7; TRBD2 might be the D (6 bases). Germline V lookup: CDR1 DFQATT, CDR2 SNEGSKA (reference sequence). This CDR3 region has 15 residues. V lost 0 bases and J 4 bases, leaving 16 bases between the germline ends. The DNA for the CDR3 is TGCAGTGCTAGAGATGGAGGGGCAGGCAGATACGAGCAGTACTTC. Its protein is CSARDGGAGRYEQYF.

This clonotype was detected ten times or more. The chain has TRBV5-1 and TRBJ1-1, with no clear D. CDR1 is SGHRS, CDR2 YFSETQ, per germline. V dropped 0 bases and J dropped 0 bases, with 9 bases sitting between them. The CDR3 is made up of 15 amino acids. CDR3 in amino acids: CASSLEGSMNTEAFF. As DNA, the CDR3 is TGCGCCAGCAGCTTGGAGGGCAGCATGAACACTGAAGCTTTCTTT.

DNA of the CDR3: TGCAGTGCTAGAGCCCCAGGGGGGCCCTCAGATACGCAGTATTTT. Protein product: CSARAPGGPSDTQYF. This chain connects TRBV20-1 to TRBJ2-3, with D tentatively TRBD1 (7 bases). The CDR3 runs to 15 residues. CDR1 is DFQATT and CDR2 is SNEGSKA in the germline V gene (reference sequence). V was shortened by 1 base and J by 4 bases, with 15 bases between the two germline ends.

This clonotype turned up a few times. The rearrangement uses TRBV10-3 and TRBJ2-3, with D perhaps TRBD2 (7 bases). This CDR3 contains 16 residues. Trimming shortened V by 4 bases and J by 2 bases, and 16 bases separated the two germline ends. Germline loops: CDR1 ENHRY, CDR2 SYGVKD. CDR3 DNA: TGTGCCATCAGTGGGGTGGCGGGGGCCTCCACAGATACGCAGTATTTT. It encodes CAISGVAGASTDTQYF.

This clonotype was recorded at least ten times. This CDR3 reads CAISVTAGGSSDEQFF. CDR3 sequence (DNA): TGTGCCATCAGTGTAACAGCGGGGGGGAGTTCAGATGAGCAGTTCTTC. This sequence joins TRBV10-3 and TRBJ2-1; 10 nucleotides match TRBD2. CDR3 length: 16 amino acids. The germline CDR1 and CDR2 sequences are ENHRY and SYGVKD. V lost 4 bases and J lost 8; bases outside the gene matches: 11.

Many counts were recorded for this clonotype. This chain links TRBV3-1 with TRBJ2-1; D is perhaps TRBD1 or TRBD2 (5 bases each). CDR1 and CDR2 from the germline V gene are LGHDT and YNNKEL (reference sequence). Trimming cost V 1 base and J 11 bases, with 12 bases left between them. This CDR3 spans 13 amino acids. The CDR3 here is CASSQVLGRKQFF. CDR3 DNA sequence: TGTGCCAGCAGCCAAGTTCTGGGACGTAAGCAGTTCTTC.

This clonotype was seen repeatedly, ten times or more. The chain combines TRBV12-3 or TRBV12-4 with TRBJ2-1; D gene uncertain. Trimming left V 3 bases short and J 4 bases short, with 7 bases between. This CDR3 is built from 13 residues. This CDR3 is CASSFRRYNEQFF. CDR3 DNA: TGTGCCAGCAGTTTCCGCAGATACAATGAGCAGTTCTTC.

Ten or more counts support this clonotype. The chain links TRBV20-1 to TRBJ2-3; D ambiguous. Trimming pared 6 bases from V and 1 base from J, leaving 8 bases between. CDR3 length: 12 amino acids. In germline, CDR1 is DFQATT, CDR2 SNEGSKA (reference sequence). CDR3 DNA sequence: TGCAGTGCGAATAGGGGCACAGATACGCAGTATTTT. It yields the protein CSANRGTDTQYF.

This clonotype has a count of ten or more. The rearrangement uses TRBV27 and TRBJ1-1, with a weak D call TRBD1 (6 bases). The germline gives CDR1 MNHEY, CDR2 SMNVEV (reference sequence). The CDR3 sequence is 17 residues long. The V and J ends lost 0 bases and 5 bases respectively, with 19 bases between them. The CDR3 DNA follows: TGTGCCAGCAGTTTATCGTGGCCTCGAGGGGGAGAAACTGAAGCTTTCTTT. Its protein is CASSLSWPRGGETEAFF.

The chain employs TRBV12-3 or TRBV12-4 and TRBJ2-1; 9 nucleotides line up with TRBD1. V lost 6 bases and J lost 4; bases outside the gene matches: 7. There are 15 residues in the CDR3. CDR3 in amino acids: CASSLRDREYNEQFF. The CDR3 DNA follows: TGTGCCAGCAGCCTCCGGGACAGGGAATACAATGAGCAGTTCTTC.

For the CDR3, the DNA is TGTGCCAGCAGTTATAGACAGGGCGCCTACGAGCAGTACTTC. Translation gives CASSYRQGAYEQYF. V is TRBV12-3 or TRBV12-4 and J is TRBJ2-7; 7 nucleotides agree with TRBD1. The CDR3 extends over 14 amino acids. The ends lost 4 bases at V and 2 bases at J; junction bases unmatched: 5.

The V call is TRBV7-6, the J call TRBJ2-5, with 14 positions matching TRBD2. The ends lost 4 bases at V and 2 bases at J; junction bases unmatched: 3. The CDR3 is made up of 16 amino acids. Germline lookup yields CDR1 SGHVS and CDR2 FNYEAQ. CDR3 loop: CASSSRTSGGQETQYF. The CDR3 DNA is TGTGCCAGCAGCTCTCGGACTAGCGGGGGGCAAGAGACCCAGTACTTC. The variable domain in full, with the rest retrieved from reference TRBV7-6 and TRBJ2-5, is GAGVSQSPRYKVTKRGQDVALRCDPISGHVSLYWYRQALGQGPEFLTYFNYEAQQDKSGLPNDRFSAERPEGSISTLTIQRTEQRDSAMYRCASSSRTSGGQETQYFGPGTRLLVL.

This clonotype was counted many times. The chain carries TRBV7-8 and TRBJ2-7; tentatively, D is TRBD1 or TRBD2 (5 bases each). The CDR3 runs to 15 residues. The V and J ends lost 5 bases and 4 bases respectively, with 18 bases between them. Germline V lookup: CDR1 SGHVS, CDR2 FQNEAQ. The CDR3 nucleotides are TGTGCCAGCAGCGCTATCCGGGACCAGTTATACGAGCAGTACTTC. Its translation is CASSAIRDQLYEQYF.

At least ten counts were recorded for this clonotype. V gene TRBV5-1 combines with J gene TRBJ2-1; 15 bases agree with TRBD2. CDR1 and CDR2 (germline): SGHRS, YFSETQ. The CDR3 runs to 17 residues. With 4 bases clipped from V and 4 bases from J, the junction kept 6 bases outside the gene matches. In DNA, the CDR3 is TGCGCCAGCAGCCGGACTAGCGGGGGGGCGATATACAATGAGCAGTTCTTC. Residues: CASSRTSGGAIYNEQFF. Full variable domain (rest looked up from reference TRBV5-1 and TRBJ2-1): KAGVTQTPRYLIKTRGQQVTLSCSPISGHRSVSWYQQTPGQGLQFLFEYFSETQRNKGNFPGRFSGRQFSNSRSEMNVSTLELGDSALYLCASSRTSGGAIYNEQFFGPGTRLTVL.

The table lists this clonotype with many counts. CDR3 coding DNA: TGTGCCAGCAGCCCGGACGGACGAGGCTCACCCCTCCACTTT. Protein sequence: CASSPDGRGSPLHF. The chain carries TRBV5-6 and TRBJ1-6; the D is unclear. Germline V gene sequence: CDR1 SGHDT, CDR2 YYEEEE. Trimming cost V 4 bases and J 10 bases, with 15 bases left between them. This CDR3 is built from 14 residues.

The rearrangement joins TRBV6-2 or TRBV6-3 to TRBJ2-1, with a possible D match to TRBD1 (6 bases). V was shortened by 8 bases and J by 8 bases, with 25 bases between the two germline ends. This CDR3 contains 16 residues. Germline CDR1 reads MNHEY; CDR2 reads SVGEGT. The CDR3 bases are TGTGCCAGCTCCAAACGGGGAATTGCAGGGGACCATGAGCAGTTCTTC. This gives the protein CASSKRGIAGDHEQFF.

This clonotype was detected a few times. The chain combines TRBV3-1 with TRBJ2-7; possible D gene TRBD1, 5 bases. Germline values: CDR1 LGHDT, CDR2 YNNKEL (reference sequence). The V end lost 5 bases, the J end lost 4 bases, and 12 bases lay between the germline ends. This CDR3 contains 13 residues. The CDR3 bases are TGTGCCAGCAGCGGCCCGACAGTTTACGAGCAGTACTTC. Its protein product is CASSGPTVYEQYF.

The chain couples TRBV4-1 to TRBJ2-7; 15 nucleotides agree with TRBD2. Germline CDR1 and CDR2: MGHRA and YSYEKL. The length of the CDR3 is 20 residues. J gave up 1 base and V 0 bases, and 10 bases lay outside the gene matches. The CDR3 reads CASSQDFFGTSGGFSYEQYF. The DNA of the CDR3 is TGCGCCAGCAGCCAAGATTTCTTCGGGACTAGCGGGGGGTTTTCCTACGAGCAGTACTTC.

The chain links TRBV12-3 or TRBV12-4 to TRBJ1-4; D not resolved. This CDR3 spans 12 amino acids. The V gene lost 6 bases and the J gene lost 4 bases, with 6 bases spanning the gap. Here the CDR3 DNA reads TGTGCCAGCAGAGCCTTTAATGAAAAACTGTTTTTT. As protein: CASRAFNEKLFF.

The chain recombines TRBV5-1 with TRBJ2-7; D remains ambiguous. Trimming removed 0 bases at V and 0 bases at J, with 13 bases between. Looked up from germline, CDR1 is SGHRS and CDR2 is YFSETQ. The CDR3 totals 16 residues. CDR3 residues: CASSLVVRALSYEQYF. The CDR3 DNA sequence: TGCGCCAGCAGCTTGGTAGTCCGGGCTCTCTCCTACGAGCAGTACTTC.

This chain connects TRBV10-3 to TRBJ2-1; 8 positions agree with TRBD1. Trimming removed 6 bases from V and 10 bases from J; junction bases left unmatched: 11. CDR1 ENHRY and CDR2 SYGVKD come from the germline V gene. This CDR3 has 14 amino acids. In DNA, the CDR3 is TGTGCCATCAGCCTCGGACAGGGAGTCCTCGAGCAGTTCTTC. As protein: CAISLGQGVLEQFF.

This clonotype was counted ten times or more. The chain carries TRBV7-2 and TRBJ1-6, with D tentatively TRBD1 (5 bases). Germline V gives CDR1 SGHTA, CDR2 FQGNSA. Trimming shortened V by 3 bases and J by 10 bases, and 16 bases separated the two germline ends. The CDR3 contains 15 residues. The CDR3 is CASSFGRGVASPLHF. CDR3 sequence (DNA): TGTGCCAGCAGCTTTGGACGGGGGGTGGCCTCACCCCTCCACTTT. The complete variable domain, with remaining parts taken from reference TRBV7-2 and TRBJ1-6, reads GAGVSQSPSNKVTEKGKDVELRCDPISGHTALYWYRQSLGQGLEFLIYFQGNSAPDKSGLPSDRFSAERTGGSVSTLTIQRTQQEDSAVYLCASSFGRGVASPLHFGNGTRLTVT.